This T cell receptor (beta chain) was captured by sequencing in a study of T cells in Graves' hyperthyroidism and ophthalmopathy. The CDR3 contains 13 residues. The V and J ends lost 1 base and 4 bases respectively, with 5 bases between them. Germline V gene lookup returns CDR1 LGHDT and CDR2 YNNKEL (reference sequence). RNA transcripts were the template for amplifying TCR beta CDR3 regions. TCR CDR3 underwent first-round RT-PCR with the HTBI primer set. MiXCR, applied by TCRdb to the multiplex PCR reads, yields one record per CDR3 protein. Counted here are around 420,000 distinct CDR3 sequences, 15% to 17% occurring once; the ten biggest clones make up approximately 8%. This clonotype was detected many times.

Sequencing used blood. This TCR was recovered from a woman between 18 and 30 years old with Graves' hyperthyroidism. V and J are TRBV3-1 and TRBJ2-1; D uncertain. In nucleotides, the CDR3 is TGTGCCAGCAGCCAAGCCCCTTACAATGAGCAGTTCTTC. It yields the protein CASSQAPYNEQFF.